This TCR beta chain was documented in a study of blood T cells in healthy people across ages (dated by TCRdb to the mid-2010s). In terms of the full investigation: Template switching captured roughly one uniquely barcoded TCR beta cDNA molecule per two T cells in model experiments. Using deep sequencing normalized with unique cDNA molecular identifiers, the study measured how TCR beta repertoire diversity changes with age. For two donors (one aged 18 to 30 and one aged 80 or older), the study analyzed two additional independent replicas of 1 million unique cDNA reads from the same blood draw. To avoid experimental bias, donors of different ages were distributed randomly across sequencing lanes. The donors were divided into four age groups: young (average approximately 17 years), middle-aged (roughly 42), aged (around 67) and long-lived (82).

From a lookup of the germline V gene, CDR1 and CDR2 are LGHNA and YSLEER. The V and J ends are trimmed by 0 bases and 3 bases, leaving 15 bases between them. CDR3 length: 16 amino acids, cysteine to phenylalanine. CDR3 DNA is the only sequence kept; it has 48 bases, read in frame from the first base. Systemically healthy Caucasian individuals from Russia, some 40 in total and aged about 6 to 100 years, were included as donors. About 10 milliliters of peripheral blood were collected from each donor into EDTA-treated Vacutainer tubes. Ficoll-Paque density-gradient centrifugation was used to isolate PBMCs, with at least 6 million per sample. Total RNA was extracted from PBMCs with Trizol reagent, with at least 6 micrograms obtained per sample. For every donor, flow cytometry on a PBMC aliquot measured the percentage of naive CD45RAhigh/CD27high T cells. This clonotype was seen only a few times. This receptor's antigen is unknown. Base qualities are missing; no much larger clone stands one base away.

Points the paper makes about the study in general: Because profiling used bulk unsorted PBMCs, naive and antigen-experienced compartments could not be compared conclusively. Estimates of total diversity based on one million sequenced T cells were regarded as lower bounds and as underestimates. The long-lived group showed more naive CD4+ T cells, fewer expanded clones and increased TCR diversity than the aged group, suggesting age selection. As age increased, observed TCR beta diversity per million T cells dropped in a roughly linear way, and a significant reduction was already evident by age about 36. Donor CMV infection status was unknown, potentially confounding age-related changes in expanded clonotypes. A strong correlation was found between observed TCR beta diversity and the percentage of naive T cells measured by flow cytometry.

The method behind the library was 5' RACE. Sequencing relied on an Illumina HiSeq 2500. A second roughly 7 to 11 cycle PCR used a sample-barcoded 5' primer and a J-beta primer mix. A template-switch 5' adaptor carrying 12 random nucleotides introduced a unique molecular identifier onto each TCR beta cDNA molecule. Each sample yielded at least 2.5 million CDR3-containing paired-end reads. First-strand cDNA was synthesized from all RNA with the Mint cDNA synthesis kit, primed by a TRBC-specific oligonucleotide. After uracil-DNA glycosylase treatment, a first 18-cycle PCR used universal primers M1SS and BC2_uni_R on all cDNA. Under the source paper's analysis protocol: Each sample was normalized by randomly selecting 1 million high-quality reads, each carrying a distinct molecular identifier. Reads sharing molecular identifiers were discarded rather than binned into consensus sequences. CDR3 identification, clonotype clustering and error correction used MiTCR with a Q25 quality threshold and the strictest error-elimination algorithm. A nonparametric unseen species model with Euler transformation was used to estimate a lower bound on total TCR beta diversity. TCRdb reanalyzed the raw reads on its own, using fastp at Q25 for trimming and MiXCR for clone calling, and kept in-frame beta chains. Rows with one shared CDR3 protein collapse into an entry with the most common genes and DNA. What appears here as the V and J calls and clone size reflects TCRdb's work, not the paper's. The sample data list 600,000 or so distinct CDR3 sequences, and roughly 48% of these were observed just once. The ten largest clones represent 20% to 25% of the sample.

This receptor was identified in a man of 80 years or more in good health. The sequence links TRBV4-3 to TRBJ2-7; the D gene could be either TRBD1 or TRBD2, each agreeing at 6 bases. The sequencing input was blood. The CDR3 sequence is CASSQDPWGAGYEQYF. The nucleotide sequence reads TGCGCCAGCAGCCAAGATCCGTGGGGGGCGGGCTACGAGCAGTACTTC.